The entry that follows covers one TCR beta chain sequence. Germline assignment: CDR1 SEHNR and CDR2 FQNEAQ (reference sequence). V lost 4 bases and J lost 5; bases outside the gene matches: 5. The CDR3 covers 14 residues. The sample is drawn from a study of blood T cell repertoires in COVID-19. The method was immunoSEQ multiplex PCR; TCRdb's version includes in-frame clones alone and lacks a portion of them. The data contain some 58,000 clones, around nine tenths of them singletons. The sample consisted of peripheral blood. The receptor was isolated from a man aged 50 or older with acute or convalescent COVID-19. The chain combines TRBV7-9 with TRBJ2-7, with 10 positions matching TRBD1. The CDR3 region is CASSYTGTGDEQYF. CDR3 DNA: TGTGCCAGCAGCTATACCGGGACAGGGGACGAGCAGTACTTC.